This T cell receptor (beta chain) was retrieved from a study of T cell responses to AZD1222 COVID-19 vaccine. Whole-study findings and limits: Two AZD1222 doses significantly raised spike-specific TCR breadth and depth over controls.

J gave up 3 bases and V 2 bases, and 0 bases lay outside the gene matches. Germline CDR1 and CDR2: SGHRS and YFSETQ. The CDR3 runs 15 residues. On this clone itself: Its target is not known.

TCRdb's copy holds only in-frame clones and misses some; the assay was immunoSEQ multiplex PCR. The table lists some 190,000 clones, roughly 92% of them singletons, with over 1% in the top ten. The sequence derives from an adult in good health. The material was peripheral blood, obtained on day 0 of AZD1222 vaccination. V is TRBV5-1 and J is TRBJ2-1; 12 bases align to TRBD2. The CDR3: CASSLLAGGYNEQFF. The CDR3 coding sequence is TGCGCCAGCAGCTTACTAGCGGGGGGCTACAATGAGCAGTTCTTC.